This T cell receptor (beta chain) is from a study of blood T cells in healthy people across ages. It was with a sample-barcoded 5' primer and a J-beta primer mix that a second PCR of about 6 to 11 cycles was run. MiXCR, applied by TCRdb to the 5' RACE reads, yields one record per CDR3 protein. The data contain about 640,000 distinct CDR3 sequences, 58% of them seen just once; the ten biggest clones take up 35% to 40%. Trimming took off 7 bases at V and 4 bases at J, with 18 bases between the two ends. The CDR3 contains 15 residues. The V gene's germline CDR1 is MRHNA and CDR2 SNTAGT. The sequence was collected from a man aged 60-69 years in good health. What was sequenced was blood. The V call is TRBV6-4, the J call TRBJ2-3, with D possibly matching TRBD2 (5 bases). CDR3 DNA sequence: TGTGCCAGCACCAAAGACCGGGGTTCTGCAGATACGCAGTATTTT. It translates to CASTKDRGSADTQYF.